The clone carrying this T cell receptor (beta chain) was observed at least ten times. The antigen remains unidentified. This CDR3 has 14 residues. Germline V CDR1 and CDR2: SGHRS, YFSETQ. Between the trimmed V and J ends, which lost 0 bases and 3 bases, there was a span of 9 bases. The data were obtained in a study of response to subunit inactivated influenza vaccine. Study observations and caveats: Seasonal influenza vaccination, on each occasion, was suggested by the authors to recruit few new T cells.

Using its own MiXCR run on the RT-PCR reads, TCRdb lists one record per CDR3 protein. This table has 560,000 or so distinct CDR3 sequences, about 8% appearing once. The clonotype originates from a man aged 45 to 75 who received an inactivated influenza vaccine. V usage is TRBV5-1 and J usage is TRBJ1-1; a weak D match, TRBD1 (5 bases). The sample consisted of PBMCs from blood, taken around 25 months after vaccination. CDR3 DNA sequence: TGCGCCAGCAGCTTGGGGGGCAGTCACACTGAAGCTTTCTTT. It codes for CASSLGGSHTEAFF.